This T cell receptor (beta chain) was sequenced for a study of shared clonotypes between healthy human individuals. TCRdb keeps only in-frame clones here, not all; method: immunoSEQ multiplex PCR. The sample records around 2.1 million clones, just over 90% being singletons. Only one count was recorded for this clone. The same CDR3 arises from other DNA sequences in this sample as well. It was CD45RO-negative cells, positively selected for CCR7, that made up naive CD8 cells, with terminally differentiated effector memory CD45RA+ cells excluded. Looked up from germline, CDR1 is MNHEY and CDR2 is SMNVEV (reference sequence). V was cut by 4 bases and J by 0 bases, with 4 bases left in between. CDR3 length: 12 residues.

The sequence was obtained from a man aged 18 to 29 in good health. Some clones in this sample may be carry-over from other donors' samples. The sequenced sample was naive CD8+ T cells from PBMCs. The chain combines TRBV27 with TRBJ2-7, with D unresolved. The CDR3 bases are TGTGCCAGCAGTTCTGCCTCCTACGAGCAGTACTTC. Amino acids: CASSSASYEQYF.